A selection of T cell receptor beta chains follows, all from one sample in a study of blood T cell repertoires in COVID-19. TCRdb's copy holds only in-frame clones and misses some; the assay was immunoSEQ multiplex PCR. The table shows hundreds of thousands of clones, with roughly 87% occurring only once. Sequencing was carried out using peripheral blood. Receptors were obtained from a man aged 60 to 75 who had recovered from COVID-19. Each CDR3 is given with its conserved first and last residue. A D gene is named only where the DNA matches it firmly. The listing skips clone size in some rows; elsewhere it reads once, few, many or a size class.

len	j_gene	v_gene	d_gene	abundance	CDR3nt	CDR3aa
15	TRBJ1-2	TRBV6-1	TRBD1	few	TGTGCCAGCAGTGAAGCTTTCACAGGGGGCTATGGCTACACCTTC	CASSEAFTGGYGYTF
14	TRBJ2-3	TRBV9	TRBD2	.	TGTGCCAGCACTAGCGGGGGGGCTTCAGATACGCAGTATTTT	CASTSGGASDTQYF
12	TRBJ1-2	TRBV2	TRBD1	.	TGTGCCAGCAACCGGGACAGGGAGGGCTACACCTTC	CASNRDREGYTF
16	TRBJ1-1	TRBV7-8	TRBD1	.	TGTGCCAGCAGCTTAGTGTATGGGACAGCGAACACTGAAGCTTTCTTT	CASSLVYGTANTEAFF
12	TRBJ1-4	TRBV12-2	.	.	TGTGCAAGTCGCTTAAAATACGGAAAACTGTTTTTT	CASRLKYGKLFF
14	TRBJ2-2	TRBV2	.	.	TGTGCCAGCATAACGGGGGAAAACACCGGGGAGCTGTTTTTT	CASITGENTGELFF
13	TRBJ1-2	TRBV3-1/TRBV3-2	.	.	TGTGCCAGCAGCCAGCAGGCAGACTATGGCTACACCTTC	CASSQQADYGYTF
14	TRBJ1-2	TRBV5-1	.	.	TGCGCCAGCAGCCGGGAAGGGATAGTTGATGGCTACACCTTC	CASSREGIVDGYTF
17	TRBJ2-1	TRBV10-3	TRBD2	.	TGTGCCATCAGTGGACGCTATAGCGGGGGAGTCTACAATGAGCAGTTCTTC	CAISGRYSGGVYNEQFF
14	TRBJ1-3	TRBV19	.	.	TGTGCCAGCGCCCAAGTGAGCTCTGGAAACACCATATATTTT	CASAQVSSGNTIYF
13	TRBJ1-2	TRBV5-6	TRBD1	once	TGTGCCAGCAGCTTGGCAGGGGGCGATGGCTACACCTTC	CASSLAGGDGYTF
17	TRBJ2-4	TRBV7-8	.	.	TGTGCCAGCAGCTTGGGGATACGACAGGTCCGAATGGACATTCAGTACTTC	CASSLGIRQVRMDIQYF
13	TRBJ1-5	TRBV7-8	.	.	TGTGCCAGCACCAAGGGGAGCAATCAGCCCCAGCATTTT	CASTKGSNQPQHF
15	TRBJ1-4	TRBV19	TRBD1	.	TGTGCCAGTAGTTCGGGACAGACGAGTAATGAAAAACTGTTTTTT	CASSSGQTSNEKLFF
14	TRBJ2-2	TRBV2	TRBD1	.	TGTGCCAGCACCGGGACAGGGAGTCCCGGGGAGCTGTTTTTT	CASTGTGSPGELFF
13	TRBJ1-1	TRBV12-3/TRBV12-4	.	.	TGTGCCAGCATCAAACAGGGTTACACTGAAGCTTTCTTT	CASIKQGYTEAFF
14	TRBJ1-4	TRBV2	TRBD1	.	TGTGCCAGCAGAGGACAGGGGAAGCATGAAAAACTGTTTTTT	CASRGQGKHEKLFF
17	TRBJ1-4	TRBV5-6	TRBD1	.	TGTGCCAGCAGCCACGGGACAGGGCAGAATTCGTGGGGGAAACTGTTTTTT	CASSHGTGQNSWGKLFF
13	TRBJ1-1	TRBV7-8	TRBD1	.	TGTGCCAGCAGCTTATTTAGACAGGGTGACGCTTTCTTT	CASSLFRQGDAFF
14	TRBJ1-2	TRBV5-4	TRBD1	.	TGTGCCAGCAGCTTACAGGGGGCAGGCTATGGCTACACCTTC	CASSLQGAGYGYTF
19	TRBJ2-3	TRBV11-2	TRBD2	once	TGTGCCAGCAGCTTAGATCGGTCTAGCGGGGGGGCCGGGGCAGATACGCAGTATTTT	CASSLDRSSGGAGADTQYF
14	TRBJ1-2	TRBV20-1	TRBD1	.	TGCAGTGCTAGTATCCGGGACAGGGATCGCGGCTACACCTTC	CSASIRDRDRGYTF
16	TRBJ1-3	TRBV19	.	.	TGTGCCAGTAGTATATTTACGTTTGAGGATGGAAACACCATATATTTT	CASSIFTFEDGNTIYF
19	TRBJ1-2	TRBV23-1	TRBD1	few	TGCGCCAGCAGGACCGACCAGAGGAGGGACAGAAAAGCTAACTATGGCTACACCTTC	CASRTDQRRDRKANYGYTF
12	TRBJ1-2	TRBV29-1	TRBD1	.	TGCAGCGTTGAGCCAGGGGGCGATGGCTACACCTTC	CSVEPGGDGYTF
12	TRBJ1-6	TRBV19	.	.	TGTGCCAGTAGTATTCGTAATTCACCCCTCCACTTT	CASSIRNSPLHF
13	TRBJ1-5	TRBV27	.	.	TGTGCCAGCAGTCGGAACAGGGTGCAGCCCCAGCATTTT	CASSRNRVQPQHF
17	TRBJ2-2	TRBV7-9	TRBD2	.	TGTGCCAGCAGCTTATTCCGACTAGCGGACTACACCGGGGAGCTGTTTTTT	CASSLFRLADYTGELFF
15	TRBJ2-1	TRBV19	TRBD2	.	TGTGCCAGTAGTATAAGCAGCGGGGGGGCGAGGGAGCAGTTCTTC	CASSISSGGAREQFF
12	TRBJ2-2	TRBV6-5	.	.	TGTGCCATCGACCACAGGTCCGGGGAGCTGTTTTTT	CAIDHRSGELFF
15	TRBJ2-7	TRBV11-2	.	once	TGTGCCAGCAGCATCAAACGCACCGGCTCCTACGAGCAGTACTTC	CASSIKRTGSYEQYF
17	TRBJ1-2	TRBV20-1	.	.	TGCAGTGCTAGTCAAGGCAGGAGGTCTCCCCCCTACTATGGCTACACCTTC	CSASQGRRSPPYYGYTF
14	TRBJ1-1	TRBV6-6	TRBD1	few	TGTGCCAGCAGCCGACAGGGGATGGTCGGTGAAGCTTTCTTT	CASSRQGMVGEAFF
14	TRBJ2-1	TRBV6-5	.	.	TGTGCCAGCAGTCGGTTGCAGGGCCTGGGTGAGCAGTTCTTC	CASSRLQGLGEQFF
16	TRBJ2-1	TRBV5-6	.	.	TGTGCCAGCAGCTTTGGATTGCGGGGAGATTACAATGAGCAGTTCTTC	CASSFGLRGDYNEQFF
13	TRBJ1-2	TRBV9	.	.	TGTGCCAGCAGCCCCCACAGGGACTATGGCTACACCTTC	CASSPHRDYGYTF
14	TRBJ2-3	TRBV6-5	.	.	TGTGCCAGCAGCCACGGGACTAGCACAGATACGCAGTATTTT	CASSHGTSTDTQYF
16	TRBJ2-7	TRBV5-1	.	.	TGCGCCAGCAGCTTGGCGCCCTCAGGGCTTTCGTACGAGCAGTACTTC	CASSLAPSGLSYEQYF
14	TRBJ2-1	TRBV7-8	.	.	TGTGCCAGCAGGGTCGACAGAAACTACAATGAGCAGTTCTTC	CASRVDRNYNEQFF
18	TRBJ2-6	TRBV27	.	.	TGTGCCAGCAGTTCGGTCCGGGTGATGGCCCCTGGGGCCAACGTCCTGACTTTC	CASSSVRVMAPGANVLTF
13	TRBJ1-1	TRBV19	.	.	TGTGCCAGTAGTGTATTAAGGGGCACTGAAGCTTTCTTT	CASSVLRGTEAFF
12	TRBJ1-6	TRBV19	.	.	TGTGCCAGTAGTGGTGCGACATCACCCCTCCACTTT	CASSGATSPLHF
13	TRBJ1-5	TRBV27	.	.	TGTGCCAGCAGGCAGGGGCCCAATCAGCCCCAGCATTTT	CASRQGPNQPQHF
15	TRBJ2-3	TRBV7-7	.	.	TGTGCCAGCAGCTTTGGTCCGGGTAAAACAGATACGCAGTATTTT	CASSFGPGKTDTQYF
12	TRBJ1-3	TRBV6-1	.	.	TGTGCCAGCAGTGAAGTAGGAAACACCATATATTTT	CASSEVGNTIYF
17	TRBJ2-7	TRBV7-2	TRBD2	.	TGTGCCAGCAGCTCCAGCGGACTAGCGGGGGGCCGATACGAGCAGTACTTC	CASSSSGLAGGRYEQYF
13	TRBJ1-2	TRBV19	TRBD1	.	TGTGCCAGTAGCCCAGGGGGCTTGAGCGGCTACACCTTC	CASSPGGLSGYTF
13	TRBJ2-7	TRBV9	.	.	TGTGCCAGCAGCGAGGGGGGGCCCCGCGAGCAGTACTTC	CASSEGGPREQYF
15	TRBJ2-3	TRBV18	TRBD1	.	TGTGCCAGCTCACCGTACGGGACAGGGATAGATACGCAGTATTTT	CASSPYGTGIDTQYF
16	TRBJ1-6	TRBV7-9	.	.	TGTGCCAGCAGCTTAGGGGCAGCACACTTTTATTCACCCCTCCACTTT	CASSLGAAHFYSPLHF
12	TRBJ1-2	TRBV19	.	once	TGTGCCAGTAGATGGGACAAGGGCGGCTACACCTTC	CASRWDKGGYTF
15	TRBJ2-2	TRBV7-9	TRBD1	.	TGTGCCAGCAGCATCCGGACAGGGGTTATGGGGGAGCTGTTTTTT	CASSIRTGVMGELFF
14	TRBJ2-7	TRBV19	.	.	TGTGCCAGTAGTATTTCCGGTCCCCCCTACGAGCAGTACTTC	CASSISGPPYEQYF
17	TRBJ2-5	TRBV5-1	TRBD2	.	TGCGCCAGCAGCCTACGACTAGCGGGGGGGTACCAAGAGACCCAGTACTTC	CASSLRLAGGYQETQYF
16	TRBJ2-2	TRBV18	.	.	TGTGCCAGCTCACCACTCACAACCGCGAACACCGGGGAGCTGTTTTTT	CASSPLTTANTGELFF
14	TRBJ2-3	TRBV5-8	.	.	TGTGCCAGCAGCTTGGGCCGGGAGACAGATACGCAGTATTTT	CASSLGRETDTQYF
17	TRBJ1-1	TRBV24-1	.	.	TGTGCCACCAGTGATTCAACTAAGACAGGAGTGAACACTGAAGCTTTCTTT	CATSDSTKTGVNTEAFF